This T cell receptor beta chain was captured in a study of neurological immune-mediated disorders (dated by TCRdb to between 2018 and 2021). Study-level background: Among the roughly 34 multiple sclerosis patients, relapsing-remitting MS accounted for around 30 and secondary progressive MS accounted for 3. Longitudinal samples, technical triplicates and paired sorted CD4+ and CD8+ T-cell subsets, alongside PBMC samples, were included among the 106 TCR-beta libraries. Peripheral blood TCR-beta repertoires from patients with HTLV-I-associated myelopathy (HAM/TSP), patients with multiple sclerosis, and healthy controls were compared in the study using UMI-based sequencing. The cohort was made up of about 65 subjects, consisting of roughly 14 HAM/TSP patients, around 35 multiple sclerosis patients and 20 or so healthy controls.

General findings and caveats noted by the study authors: No clinical or MRI features were associated with the MS cluster, and the authors said that larger cohorts are needed. No identical CDR3 amino acid sequences were found to be shared among expanded clones across subjects, suggesting that TCR-beta repertoires were private in all groups. TCR clonal expansion was highest in HAM/TSP patients and lowest in MS patients, with MS patients falling below even healthy controls. In a phylogenetic analysis, the repertoires of 18 out of 34 MS patients fell into a single cluster of related CDR3 sequences, pointing to a possible signature at the repertoire level.

cDNA was synthesized by template-switch 5'RACE using a primer carrying a 10-nucleotide random unique molecular identifier by which each TCR transcript was tagged. Over 200 million TCR-beta sequences, covering 15-18 subjects, were produced in each sequencing run. Total RNA was extracted with the RNeasy kit. The KAPA Real-time Library Amplification kit was used to amplify TCR-beta VDJ regions with primers targeting the TCR constant region and the 5'RACE anchor. Sample indexes and Illumina adaptors were added in a first PCR, after which library yield was increased in a second PCR. After purification with Ampure beads, the TCR product of roughly 650 bp was size-selected on a 2% E-gel SizeSelection system. Before pooling, library quality was assessed on a Bioanalyzer, concentration was determined with Qubit, and library quantification was performed with the Kapa Library Quantification kit. An Illumina HiSeq 2500 sequenced the libraries paired-end 2 x 150 bp. To increase sequence diversity, roughly 24-32% phiX was spiked into each library pool. The authors processed their data as follows. The UMI-based MiGEC pipeline processed quality-filtered reads and removed over 75% of raw TCR sequences during error correction. VDJ genes were aligned to IMGT germline references, and each clonotype was defined by a unique CDR3 amino acid sequence together with V-J genes. Clonal expansion, Shannon diversity and CDR3 relatedness (CalcPairwiseDistances, ClusterSamples) were evaluated with VDJtools, and phylogenetic trees were built with CLCbio workbench. Expanded clones were defined as having at least 8 unique UMIs, based on coefficient-of-variation modelling across technical triplicates. TCRdb reprocessing: public reads trimmed at Q25 with fastp, clones called with MiXCR, in-frame beta chains kept. Each entry merges the rows of one CDR3 protein and shows their most common DNA and genes. These V and J calls derive from TCRdb rather than the authors' analysis. For this sample there are tens of thousands of distinct CDR3 sequences; just over 5% appear just once. The ten largest clones capture roughly 2.2% of the sample.

Regarding this clonotype: This receptor's antigen is unknown. No quality values exist for individual bases; no much larger clone is one base distant.

For unsorted PBMC libraries, 2 million PBMCs were used after storage in RNAlater at -80 degrees C until RNA extraction. The multiple sclerosis patients were enrolled in a US clinical protocol that evaluated disease progression with magnetic resonance imaging. Peripheral blood was subjected to Ficoll-Hypaque density gradient centrifugation to isolate PBMCs, which were then cryopreserved in liquid nitrogen. V and J are trimmed by 9 bases and 7 bases, and the gene matches miss 7 bases of the junction. Reading the germline V gene (reference sequence) gives CDR1 LNHDA and CDR2 SQIVND. There are 12 amino acids in the CDR3, from cysteine to phenylalanine inclusive. Of the read, only the CDR3 DNA is kept; its 36 bases are in frame from base 1.

The rearranged segments are TRBV19 and TRBJ1-2, with 8 bases in between that match TRBD1. Sequencing used PBMCs. The origin of this receptor is a woman in her twenties or thirties with multiple sclerosis. The CDR3 sequence is CASQGAIRGYTF. The sequenced DNA is TGTGCCAGCCAGGGGGCGATTCGTGGCTACACCTTC.